Each of the 27 T cell receptor beta chains below was sequenced from the same sample in a study of T cell repertoires in cytomegalovirus infection. Which antigens these TCRs recognize remains unknown. One entry per CDR3 protein, called by TCRdb with MiXCR from the reads. Of about 770,000 distinct CDR3 sequences in the sample, 25% to 30% were seen once. This specimen consisted of cultured CD8+ T cells from PBMCs, obtained from culture after CMV antigen stimulation. The receptors shown here come from a human donor in good health (CMV status not recorded). Some clones in this sample may be carry-over from other donors' samples.

The chain links TRBV28 to TRBJ1-1, with TRBD1 matching over 9 bases. V lost 6 bases and J lost 0; bases outside the gene matches: 5. Germline lookup yields CDR1 MDHEN and CDR2 SYDVKM. There are 15 residues in the CDR3. The CDR3 DNA is TGTGCCAGCAGACGCGGACAGGGGTTGAACACTGAAGCTTTCTTT. Its protein product is CASRRGQGLNTEAFF.

This chain joins TRBV14 and TRBJ2-3; a possible D gene is TRBD2 (5 bases). The V end lost 4 bases, the J end lost 0 bases, and 11 bases lay between the germline ends. In germline, CDR1 is SGHDN, CDR2 FVKESK. The CDR3 covers 15 residues. The CDR3 sequence is CASSLLWTSTDTQYF. The CDR3 DNA reads TGTGCCAGCAGCCTTCTCTGGACTAGCACAGATACGCAGTATTTT.

At least ten counts were recorded for this clonotype. The chain has TRBV7-6 and TRBJ2-6; TRBD1 matches 7 bases. The V segment lost 5 bases and the J segment 6 bases; nucleotides outside the gene matches: 7. The CDR3 runs to 15 residues. Germline CDR1 reads SGHVS; CDR2 reads FNYEAQ. The CDR3 nucleotides read TGTGCCAGCAGCACTCCCGACAGGGAGGCCAACGTCCTGACTTTC. This sequence encodes CASSTPDREANVLTF.

This clonotype was seen more than once but under ten times. The chain employs TRBV12-5 and TRBJ2-7, with D possibly being TRBD2 (5 bases). Looked up from germline, CDR1 is LGHNT and CDR2 is FRNRAP. CDR3 length: 12 residues. Between the trimmed V and J ends, which lost 7 bases and 0 bases, there was a span of 7 bases. DNA of the CDR3: TGTGCTAGTGCCCGGGACTCCTACGAGCAGTACTTC. It encodes CASARDSYEQYF. Full variable domain (rest looked up from reference TRBV12-5 and TRBJ2-7): DARVTQTPRHKVTEMGQEVTMRCQPILGHNTVFWYRQTMMQGLELLAYFRNRAPLDDSGMPKDRFSAEMPDATLATLKIQPSEPRDSAVYFCASARDSYEQYFGPGTRLTVT.

This clonotype was picked up a small number of times. The chain combines TRBV4-3 with TRBJ1-3; D call uncertain. The V end lost 0 bases, the J end lost 2 bases, and 8 bases lay between the germline ends. The CDR3 totals 15 residues. Germline V lookup: CDR1 LGHNA, CDR2 YSLEER. DNA for the CDR3: TGCGCCAGCAGCCAAGACACGGGAACTGGAAACACCATATATTTT. Translated, it gives CASSQDTGTGNTIYF.

This clonotype was observed a few times. This chain uses TRBV6-5 with TRBJ2-3, with a possible D match to TRBD1 (6 bases). V shed 0 bases and J shed 3 bases, with 10 bases lying between them. Germline values: CDR1 MNHEY, CDR2 SVGAGI. This CDR3 contains 15 residues. CDR3 amino acids: CASSYSSGETDTQYF. CDR3 sequence (DNA): TGTGCCAGCAGTTACTCATCAGGGGAAACAGATACGCAGTATTTT.

This clonotype has more than one count but fewer than ten. The rearrangement joins TRBV6-1 to TRBJ1-1; TRBD1 matches at 7 bases. Per germline, CDR1 MNHNS and CDR2 SASEGT. The CDR3 runs 14 residues. Germline trimming cut 6 bases from V and 5 bases from J; bases unmatched to any gene: 9. CDR3 region: CASSLDRAGTEAFF. The CDR3 DNA reads TGTGCCAGCAGCCTAGACAGGGCGGGTACTGAAGCTTTCTTT.

V gene TRBV27 combines with J gene TRBJ2-1, with TRBD1 as a possible D gene (6 bases). Per germline, CDR1 MNHEY and CDR2 SMNVEV (reference sequence). V lost 2 bases, J lost 9 bases, and 17 bases lay in between. The CDR3 spans 15 residues. DNA of the CDR3: TGTGCCAGCAGTTTAGGGAAGGGGGTAGTTGGTGAGCAGTTCTTC. The encoded protein is CASSLGKGVVGEQFF.

This chain's CDR3 is CASSLRRGGEQYV. The CDR3 DNA reads as TGTGCCAGCAGCTTAAGGAGAGGAGGCGAGCAGTACGTC. The chain employs TRBV5-6 and TRBJ2-7; a weak D match, TRBD2 (5 bases). CDR1 SGHDT and CDR2 YYEEEE come from the germline V gene. The CDR3 is 13 residues long. V was cut by 2 bases and J by 6 bases, with 12 bases left in between.

Ten or more counts support this clonotype. The chain recombines TRBV7-2 with TRBJ2-3, with TRBD1 identical over 7 bases. V was pared by 3 bases and J by 4 bases, with 7 bases of the junction left unmatched. The CDR3 spans 15 residues. Germline V lookup: CDR1 SGHTA, CDR2 FQGNSA. The CDR3 DNA reads TGTGCCAGCAGCTTTTTACAGGGGTCCTCAGATACGCAGTATTTT. Residues: CASSFLQGSSDTQYF.

This clonotype was seen a handful of times. The chain has TRBV7-6 and TRBJ2-3; 8 positions match TRBD1. Germline CDR1 and CDR2: SGHVS and FNYEAQ. The trim removed 4 bases at V and 0 bases at J, leaving 9 bases unmatched. The CDR3 length is 17 residues. CDR3 region: CASSSHPGGASTDTQYF. CDR3 DNA sequence: TGTGCCAGCAGCTCACATCCAGGGGGCGCGAGCACAGATACGCAGTATTTT.

In this sample, this clonotype turned up a few times. V is TRBV6-5 and J is TRBJ2-7, with D tentatively TRBD1 (5 bases). Trimming took off 0 bases at V and 4 bases at J, with 7 bases between the two ends. Per the germline V gene, CDR1 is MNHEY and CDR2 is SVGAGI. The CDR3 is 13 residues long. CDR3 in amino acids: CASSYSTGYEQYF. In DNA, the CDR3 is TGTGCCAGCAGTTACTCAACAGGTTACGAGCAGTACTTC.

The V and J genes are TRBV19 and TRBJ1-1; TRBD1 matches at 10 bases. V was pared by 7 bases and J by 0 bases, with 11 bases of the junction left unmatched. Germline-derived CDR1 and CDR2 are LNHDA and SQIVND (reference sequence). This CDR3 contains 17 residues. DNA for the CDR3: TGTGCCAGTATCCCGGACAGGGGGTTTAATTTGAACACTGAAGCTTTCTTT. The encoded protein is CASIPDRGFNLNTEAFF. Complete variable domain (other parts from reference TRBV19 and TRBJ1-1): DGGITQSPKYLFRKEGQNVTLSCEQNLNHDAMYWYRQDPGQGLRLIYYSQIVNDFQKGDIAEGYSVSREKKESFPLTVTSAQKNPTAFYLCASIPDRGFNLNTEAFFGQGTRLTVV.

A few counts support this clonotype. The chain is built from TRBV7-9 and TRBJ1-5; 8 bases match TRBD1. With 5 bases clipped from V and 5 bases from J, the junction kept 8 bases outside the gene matches. The germline V gene has CDR1 SEHNR and CDR2 FQNEAQ (reference sequence). The CDR3 consists of 15 residues. The CDR3 nucleotides are TGTGCCAGCAGCCGAGGACAGGGATGGCATCAGCCCCAGCATTTT. The encoded protein is CASSRGQGWHQPQHF.

CDR3 in amino acids: CSVVDRTYEQYV. DNA of the CDR3: TGCAGCGTTGTAGACAGGACGTACGAGCAGTACGTC. V gene TRBV29-1 combines with J gene TRBJ2-7, with D possibly TRBD1 on 6 matching bases. V dropped 4 bases and J dropped 4 bases, with 11 bases sitting between them. This CDR3 has 12 residues. Germline V gene data show CDR1 as SQVTM and CDR2 as ANQGSEA.

CDR3 nucleotide sequence: TGTGCCATCATCCCGACAGGGGGGGCGTCTGGGGCCAACGTCCTGACTTTC. Its protein is CAIIPTGGASGANVLTF. V usage is TRBV10-3 and J usage is TRBJ2-6; 9 nucleotides line up with TRBD1. CDR1 ENHRY and CDR2 SYGVKD come from the germline V gene. J was trimmed by 1 base and V by 7 bases; bases with no gene match: 8. The CDR3 covers 17 residues.

The chain carries TRBV7-8 and TRBJ2-7; TRBD2 agrees at 9 bases. The CDR3 has 16 amino acids. The V gene end was trimmed by 0 bases and the J gene end by 4 bases; junction bases not matched to a gene: 7. Germline CDR1 SGHVS, CDR2 FQNEAQ. The CDR3 sequence is CASSLAVAGAWYEQYF. The CDR3 DNA follows: TGTGCCAGCAGCTTAGCGGTAGCGGGGGCTTGGTACGAGCAGTACTTC.

The chain has TRBV11-2 and TRBJ2-5; 9 nucleotides align to TRBD1. The CDR3 consists of 15 residues. The germline CDR1 and CDR2 sequences are SGHAT and FQNNGV. The V segment lost 1 base and the J segment 3 bases; nucleotides outside the gene matches: 3. CDR3 DNA: TGTGCCAGCAGCTTAGGTTGGACAGGGGAAGAGACCCAGTACTTC. Encoded protein: CASSLGWTGEETQYF.

Only a few counts were recorded for this clonotype. V usage is TRBV4-2 and J usage is TRBJ2-7; D is possibly TRBD1 (6 bases). V lost 1 base, J lost 6 bases, and 16 bases lay in between. Germline loops: CDR1 LGHNA, CDR2 YNFKEQ. The CDR3 has 15 residues. In DNA form, the CDR3 reads TGTGCCAGCAGCCAAGTTGGGACACCCTGGGTCGAGCAGTACTTC. Its translation is CASSQVGTPWVEQYF.

V is TRBV12-5 and J is TRBJ1-1; 7 nucleotides line up with TRBD1. The CDR3 is made up of 12 amino acids. The germline V gene has CDR1 LGHNT and CDR2 FRNRAP. V dropped 6 bases and J dropped 6; count of bases not matched to a gene: 4. The CDR3 coding sequence is TGTGCTAGTGGCCCCGGACAGGCTGAAGCTTTCTTT. It yields the protein CASGPGQAEAFF.

Comments on this clonotype: Its ends do not fully match the called genes, so a read error is possible. V is TRBV7-8 and J is TRBJ1-5; the D gene is possibly TRBD1 (5 bases). CDR3 length: 14 residues. The germline V gene has CDR1 SGHVS and CDR2 FQNEAQ. The CDR3 sequence: CASRLGTGYQPQHF. The CDR3, as DNA: TGTGCCAGCAGGTTAGGGACGGGGTATCAGCCCCAGCATTTT.

This chain connects TRBV27 to TRBJ2-5; D not certain. The V end lost 10 bases, the J end lost 5 bases, and 11 bases lay between the germline ends. Germline assignment: CDR1 MNHEY and CDR2 SMNVEV (reference sequence). This CDR3 has 11 residues. The DNA for the CDR3 is TGTGCCACCTTCCATTCGGAGACCCAGTACTTC. Protein product: CATFHSETQYF.

In its sample, this clonotype was seen a few times. The chain has TRBV6-2 or TRBV6-3 and TRBJ1-1; the match to TRBD1 covers 7 bases. The CDR3 consists of 17 residues. The V segment lost 6 bases and the J segment 4 bases; nucleotides outside the gene matches: 17. From germline, CDR1 is MNHEY and CDR2 SVGEGT. In DNA form, the CDR3 reads TGTGCCAGCAGCAACTTGACAGGGTTTCATTTGGTCACTGAAGCTTTCTTT. Protein: CASSNLTGFHLVTEAFF.

The V call is TRBV6-2 or TRBV6-3, the J call TRBJ1-1; 7 nucleotides agree with TRBD1. The V segment lost 8 bases and the J segment 6 bases; nucleotides outside the gene matches: 15. The length of the CDR3 is 15 residues. Germline CDR1 and CDR2: MNHEY and SVGEGT. CDR3 amino acids: CASHVDRTLIAEAFF. The CDR3 nucleotides are TGTGCCAGCCACGTGGACAGGACTCTAATAGCTGAAGCTTTCTTT.

This clonotype was seen many times. The chain combines TRBV7-6 with TRBJ2-7, with D maybe TRBD2 (6 bases). The germline V gene encodes CDR1 SGHVS and CDR2 FNYEAQ. The CDR3 is made up of 15 amino acids. Trimming took 1 base from V and 0 from J, leaving 10 bases between them. The CDR3 nucleotides are TGTGCCAGCAGCTTAGGCGGGGAGAGCTCCTACGAGCAGTACTTC. Protein: CASSLGGESSYEQYF.

As concerns this clonotype: A much larger clone is a single base away; this may be a read error. This chain joins TRBV7-2 and TRBJ1-2, with D tentatively TRBD1 (6 bases). Trimming left V 5 bases short and J 4 bases short, with 14 bases between. In germline, CDR1 is SGHTA, CDR2 FQGNSA. CDR3 length equals 14 residues. CDR3: CASSHPGRGYGYTF. The CDR3 region has the DNA TGTGCCAGCAGCCACCCGGGCAGGGGCTATGGCTACACCTTC.

The rearrangement uses TRBV27 and TRBJ1-2, with D maybe TRBD1 (6 bases). Trimming left V 5 bases short and J 2 bases short, with 15 bases between. Per the germline V gene, CDR1 is MNHEY and CDR2 is SMNVEV (reference sequence). CDR3 length equals 15 residues. Here the CDR3 DNA reads TGTGCCAGCAGTCAAATTTGGGGGCAAAACTATGGCTACACCTTC. This encodes CASSQIWGQNYGYTF.